This entry concerns a single TCR beta chain. The antigen is undetermined. Some clones are missing from TCRdb's copy, which holds only in-frame ones; the method was immunoSEQ multiplex PCR. The profile shows fewer than 400,000 clones, 60% to 80% of them singletons. The data are from a study of cytotoxic CD8 clonotypes in ibrutinib-treated CLL. The ends were cut back, 6 bases at V and 0 bases at J, with 9 bases in the middle. CDR3 size: 15 residues. Germline CDR1 is LNHDA and CDR2 is SQIVND (reference sequence). Findings of the study overall: Under treatment, the uncommon public clonotypes either contracted or remained stable.

The sequence was obtained from a human donor with chronic lymphocytic leukemia. Specimen: PBMCs, collected after 36 months of ibrutinib treatment. The genes are TRBV19 and TRBJ1-6; D is ambiguous. The DNA of the CDR3 is TGTGCCAGTAGGCCGGAAAGCTCCTATAATTCACCCCTCCACTTT. It codes for CASRPESSYNSPLHF.